The next 10 T cell receptor beta chains were all read from a single sample in a study of response to subunit inactivated influenza vaccine. TCRdb re-analysed the RT-PCR reads in MiXCR, keeping a single row per CDR3 protein. The repertoire has about 520,000 distinct CDR3 sequences, roughly 25% of them found once; the top ten carry 1.9%. The source material was CD4+ T cells sorted from PBMCs, sampled 4 to 6 days after vaccination. The receptors were gathered from a man between 50 and 59 years old who received an inactivated influenza vaccine.

This clonotype has only a few counts. This chain links TRBV28 with TRBJ2-3; 9 nucleotides match TRBD1. The length of the CDR3 is 13 residues. CDR1 and CDR2 (germline): MDHEN, SYDVKM. The junction had 6 bases not matched to a gene; V was cut back by 10 bases and J by 4 bases. The CDR3 here is CATRTGGADTQYF. The CDR3 region has the DNA TGTGCCACCAGAACAGGGGGCGCAGATACGCAGTATTTT.

This clonotype was recorded a few times. The chain has TRBV20-1 and TRBJ2-7; TRBD2 matches 12 bases. Trimming at V came to 3 bases and at J to 10 bases, leaving 1 base not matched to a gene. The CDR3 is 11 residues long. Germline V gene data show CDR1 as DFQATT and CDR2 as SNEGSKA (reference sequence). The CDR3 spells CSASGLAGQYF. CDR3 nucleotide sequence: TGCAGTGCTAGTGGACTAGCGGGACAGTACTTC.

About this clonotype itself: Being one base from a much bigger clone, this may be a read error. The chain employs TRBV12-3 or TRBV12-4 and TRBJ1-1; D call uncertain. The V end lost 7 bases, the J end lost 0 bases, and 12 bases lay between the germline ends. CDR3 length: 14 residues. The CDR3 DNA reads as TGTGCCAGCACCCCAGAGTCAGTGAACACTGAAGCTTTCTTT. It is translated as CASTPESVNTEAFF.

The chain employs TRBV20-1 and TRBJ2-1; D call uncertain. Trimming pared 6 bases from V and 5 bases from J, leaving 8 bases between. Germline V lookup: CDR1 DFQATT, CDR2 SNEGSKA (reference sequence). This CDR3 has 11 residues. The DNA for the CDR3 is TGCAGTGCCAATAAGCACAATGAGCAGTTCTTC. This gives the protein CSANKHNEQFF.

The gene calls are TRBV10-3 and TRBJ2-3; the match to TRBD2 covers 10 bases. The V gene end was trimmed by 6 bases and the J gene end by 4 bases; junction bases not matched to a gene: 7. CDR3 length: 15 amino acids. CDR1 and CDR2 from the germline V gene are ENHRY and SYGVKD. CDR3 residues: CAISQAGGPADTQYF. The DNA of the CDR3 is TGTGCCATCAGCCAAGCGGGAGGGCCCGCAGATACGCAGTATTTT.

This clonotype occurred a few times. The gene calls are TRBV9 and TRBJ2-2; TRBD2 matches 8 bases. From germline, CDR1 is SGDLS and CDR2 YYNGEE. This CDR3 is 16 amino acids long. Trimming took 0 bases from V and 2 from J; bases not matched to a gene: 3. The CDR3 reads CASSVAGGPNTGELFF. The CDR3 DNA reads TGTGCCAGCAGCGTAGCGGGGGGGCCTAACACCGGGGAGCTGTTTTTT.

The V and J genes are TRBV20-1 and TRBJ1-2; D is unclear. This CDR3 is built from 14 residues. Trimming took 1 base from V and 3 from J, leaving 12 bases between them. Germline V gene data show CDR1 as DFQATT and CDR2 as SNEGSKA (reference sequence). CDR3 coding DNA: TGCAGTGCTAGAGTACCCCTCTTGCACTATGGCTACACCTTC. It is translated as CSARVPLLHYGYTF.

The rearrangement uses TRBV28 and TRBJ2-7, with 7 bases identical to TRBD2. Germline CDR1 MDHEN, CDR2 SYDVKM. Losses at the gene ends were 4 bases for V and 3 bases for J; bases not matched to a gene: 12. The CDR3 is made up of 16 amino acids. Written as DNA, the CDR3 is TGTGCCAGCAGTTCCATCGGCGGGGGAGGGGTCTACGAGCAGTACTTC. It yields the protein CASSSIGGGGVYEQYF.

This clonotype was found a few times. The J gene is TRBJ1-3, the V gene TRBV5-1; 12 nucleotides match TRBD1. This CDR3 region has 18 residues. CDR1 SGHRS and CDR2 YFSETQ come from the germline V gene. V was pared by 5 bases and J by 8 bases, with 17 bases of the junction left unmatched. Written as DNA, the CDR3 is TGCGCCAGCAGTATCTCCGGGACAGGGGGCTCCGCCGGGGACACCATATATTTT. Translated, it gives CASSISGTGGSAGDTIYF. Drawing the rest from reference TRBV5-1 and TRBJ1-3, the complete variable domain is KAGVTQTPRYLIKTRGQQVTLSCSPISGHRSVSWYQQTPGQGLQFLFEYFSETQRNKGNFPGRFSGRQFSNSRSEMNVSTLELGDSALYLCASSISGTGGSAGDTIYFGEGSWLTVV.

This clonotype was detected a few times. The chain joins TRBV7-2 to TRBJ2-7; 9 bases line up with TRBD1. Germline values: CDR1 SGHTA, CDR2 FQGNSA. V shed 6 bases and J 1 base; nucleotides not matched to a gene: 7. The CDR3 runs 15 residues. CDR3 sequence reads: CASRLAGTGSYEQYF. For the CDR3, the DNA is TGTGCCAGCAGACTCGCCGGGACAGGGTCCTACGAGCAGTACTTC.